Listed here are 8 T cell receptor beta chains from one sample, sequenced in a study of T cells in localized non-small cell lung cancer. The table came from immunoSEQ multiplex PCR; TCRdb's copy has only in-frame clones and leaves some out. The data show around 15,000 clones, about 92% seen once. Source: peripheral blood mononuclear cells, taken before any cancer treatment. These receptors originate from a man aged 35 to 69 with stage III lung adenocarcinoma.

In DNA, the CDR3 is TGCGCCAGCAGCCGCGACAGGGGAGGGCACGAGCAGTACTTC. It codes for CASSRDRGGHEQYF. V is TRBV4-1 and J is TRBJ2-7, with D perhaps matching TRBD1 (8 bases). Trimming took off 4 bases at V and 5 bases at J, with 15 bases between the two ends. This CDR3 has 14 amino acids. The germline V gene encodes CDR1 MGHRA and CDR2 YSYEKL.

The rearrangement uses TRBV7-8 and TRBJ2-1; D may be TRBD1 or TRBD2 (5 bases each). The ends were cut back, 1 base at V and 0 bases at J, with 7 bases in the middle. The CDR3 sequence is 15 residues long. Germline V lookup: CDR1 SGHVS, CDR2 FQNEAQ. In DNA, the CDR3 is TGTGCCAGCAGCTTAGGGGACGGCTCCTACAATGAGCAGTTCTTC. Translating it yields CASSLGDGSYNEQFF.

J is TRBJ1-1 and V is TRBV7-2; D not certain. From germline, CDR1 is SGHTA and CDR2 FQGNSA. The CDR3 has 13 amino acids. Trimming removed 0 bases at V and 2 bases at J, with 4 bases between. CDR3 DNA: TGTGCCAGCAGCTTAGCGCTTAACACTGAAGCTTTCTTT. It codes for CASSLALNTEAFF.

The V call is TRBV27, the J call TRBJ2-7; 9 bases are shared with TRBD2. Unmatched junction bases numbered 8, after V lost 6 bases and J lost 2 bases. CDR3 length: 15 residues. Germline lookup yields CDR1 MNHEY and CDR2 SMNVEV (reference sequence). The CDR3 is CASSFSGSTTYEQYF. The CDR3, as DNA: TGTGCCAGCAGCTTTAGCGGGAGTACGACCTACGAGCAGTACTTC.

This clone has just a few counts. The chain is built from TRBV5-8 and TRBJ1-2; perhaps TRBD1 as D (6 bases). Germline CDR1 reads SGHTS; CDR2 reads YDEGEE. Trimming shortened V by 4 bases and J by 8 bases, and 18 bases separated the two germline ends. The CDR3 contains 14 residues. The CDR3 spells CASSRRDTGWGYTF. In DNA, the CDR3 is TGTGCCAGCAGCCGCCGGGACACGGGTTGGGGCTACACCTTC.

J is TRBJ1-4 and V is TRBV4-1; D unresolved. This CDR3 comprises 14 residues. Between the trimmed V and J ends, which lost 0 bases and 4 bases, there was a span of 6 bases. Germline V gene data show CDR1 as MGHRA and CDR2 as YSYEKL. In DNA, the CDR3 is TGCGCCAGCAGCCAAGATAACCTTAATGAAAAACTGTTTTTT. It is translated as CASSQDNLNEKLFF.

The chain links TRBV5-5 to TRBJ2-5; perhaps TRBD1 as D (6 bases). The DNA end is more similar to TRBJ2-7, so the J call may be wrong. CDR1 and CDR2 (germline): SGHKS, YYEKEE (reference sequence). The CDR3 has 15 residues. The CDR3 coding sequence is TGTGCCAGCAGCCTTTCTCAGGGGAGACCCTACGAGCAGTACTTC. Amino acids: CASSLSQGRPYEQYF.

In this sample, this clone turned up once. CDR3 coding DNA: TGTGCCAGCGACTTCGGACTAGCAGGCAATGAGCAGTTCTTC. It encodes CASDFGLAGNEQFF. The V call is TRBV9, the J call TRBJ2-1, with 8 bases aligning to TRBD2. CDR3 size: 14 residues. From germline, CDR1 is SGDLS and CDR2 YYNGEE. V gave up 7 bases and J gave up 6 bases; unmatched junction bases: 9.